Only one count was recorded for the clone carrying this TCR beta chain. What it recognizes is unknown. This entry belongs to a study of vaccination and CD4 T cells after COVID-19. As for the study in general: Convalescent participants consisted of six males and four females, two being Hispanic. Following dose two, a median approximately 75 days (range 14 to 241) passed before post-vaccine samples were taken. Post-COVID sampling occurred a median around 97 days after diagnosis (range 35 to 161). General study findings and limits: From a median of about 20 to 38, SARS-CoV-2-reactive clonotypes increased, though not significantly.

TCRdb reprocessed the PCR reads with MiXCR, giving one entry per CDR3 protein. The sample has about 15,000 distinct CDR3 sequences, roughly two thirds seen once; the top ten hold around 1.1%. The TCR sequence derives from a human donor who had recovered from COVID-19. The starting material was CD4+ T cells from blood, obtained after SARS-CoV-2 vaccination.

The CDR3 bases are TGCAGTGCTAGTTATGGCGAGCAGTACTTC. It specifies CSASYGEQYF. V and J are TRBV20-1 and TRBJ2-7; D gene uncertain. CDR1 is DFQATT, CDR2 SNEGSKA, per germline (reference sequence). CDR3 length: 10 amino acids. V lost 3 bases to trimming and J lost 6 bases, with 6 bases between them.